The 5 T cell receptor beta chains in this list originate from one sample, sequenced in a study of response to subunit inactivated influenza vaccine. TCRdb reanalysed the RT-PCR reads using MiXCR and keeps one entry per CDR3 protein. This table holds 610,000 or so distinct CDR3 sequences, 11% to 15% found once. The sequencing here drew on PBMCs from blood, taken 11 to 12 days after vaccination. The receptors derive from a man over 45 who received an inactivated influenza vaccine.

Only a few counts were recorded for this clonotype. The CDR3 sequence is CASSLTDSGHGDTQYF. The DNA of the CDR3 is TGTGCCAGCAGCCTAACAGATAGCGGGCACGGCGATACGCAGTATTTT. V usage is TRBV5-4 and J usage is TRBJ2-3; 7 bases fit TRBD2. Trimming took 4 bases from V and 6 from J; bases not matched to a gene: 14. Germline values: CDR1 SGHNT, CDR2 YYREEE (reference sequence). This CDR3 is 16 amino acids long.

The CDR3 nucleotides read TGTGCCACCAGTGATTTCAAAGCGGTTGAGCAGTTCTTC. This translates into CATSDFKAVEQFF. The genes are TRBV24-1 and TRBJ2-1, with a tentative D call TRBD2 (5 bases). The CDR3 totals 13 residues. Trimming removed 1 base at V and 9 bases at J, with 9 bases between. Germline V gives CDR1 KGHDR, CDR2 SFDVKD.

The chain carries TRBV12-3 or TRBV12-4 and TRBJ2-5; D not certain. V gave up 2 bases and J gave up 2 bases, with 12 bases separating them. The CDR3 is made up of 15 amino acids. The CDR3 sequence: CASSLSEAKQETQYF. DNA for the CDR3: TGTGCCAGCAGTTTAAGTGAAGCAAAACAAGAGACCCAGTACTTC.

This clonotype was seen a handful of times. The V and J genes are TRBV25-1 and TRBJ2-2; perhaps D is TRBD1 or TRBD2 (6 bases each). Germline V gene sequence: CDR1 MGHDK, CDR2 SYGVNS. The CDR3 is 12 amino acids. Trimming removed 6 bases at V and 7 bases at J, with 9 bases between. The CDR3 DNA sequence: TGTGCCAGCAGGGAGGGGGACGGGGAGCTGTTTTTT. Its translation: CASREGDGELFF.

The chain uses TRBV6-2 or TRBV6-3 and TRBJ1-5; tentatively, D is TRBD1 (5 bases). Germline V lookup: CDR1 MNHEY, CDR2 SVGEGT. There are 15 residues in the CDR3. V was cut by 2 bases and J by 3 bases, with 11 bases left in between. CDR3 sequence: CASSYPGTNNQPQHF. CDR3 sequence (DNA): TGTGCCAGCAGTTACCCAGGGACGAACAATCAGCCCCAGCATTTT.